The 32 T cell receptor beta chains given below trace back to one sample, sequenced in a study of control samples from healthy donors and cancer patients. The data were produced by immunoSEQ multiplex PCR, yet TCRdb's version contains in-frame clones alone and is incomplete. Of around 94,000 clones in the sample, approximately 90% were seen once. The material sequenced was blood. The source is a woman between 18 and 29 years old in good health.

This chain links TRBV18 with TRBJ2-2, with D perhaps matching TRBD1 (6 bases). V lost 3 bases, J lost 6 bases, and 11 bases lay in between. The germline V gene has CDR1 KGHSH and CDR2 LQKENI. This CDR3 spans 14 amino acids. CDR3 amino acids: CASSPDSGAGELFF. CDR3 nucleotides: TGTGCCAGCTCACCGGACAGTGGGGCCGGGGAGCTGTTTTTT.

V and J are TRBV19 and TRBJ2-3; the D call may be TRBD1 or TRBD2 (5 bases each). V was trimmed by 5 bases and J by 6 bases, leaving 18 bases between them. The CDR3 contains 15 residues. CDR1 LNHDA and CDR2 SQIVND come from the germline V gene (reference sequence). The CDR3 DNA sequence: TGTGCCAGTAGTCTAGCCAGTGGGGCCCCTGATACGCAGTATTTT. Translating gives CASSLASGAPDTQYF.

The chain uses TRBV5-1 and TRBJ2-1; no reliable D call. The CDR3 length is 11 residues. Germline assignment: CDR1 SGHRS and CDR2 YFSETQ. Trimming stripped 6 bases from V and 6 bases from J, with 7 bases between. The CDR3 loop reads CASTDGNEQFF. The CDR3 DNA follows: TGCGCCAGCACCGACGGCAATGAGCAGTTCTTC.

Concerning this clone: The junction departs from germline at one end; a sequencing error may be responsible. This rearrangement joins TRBV12-3 or TRBV12-4 to TRBJ1-4, with D possibly matching TRBD1 (5 bases). There are 13 residues in the CDR3. The CDR3 DNA reads as TGTGCCAGCCGTTTGAGGGGTAGGGAAAAACTGTTTTTT. Amino acid sequence: CASRLRGREKLFF.

CDR3 bases: TGTGCCAGCATTACTGACAGATCTACGAACACTGAAGCTTTCTTT. Translation: CASITDRSTNTEAFF. The V gene is TRBV2, the J gene TRBJ1-1, with D tentatively TRBD1 (5 bases). Trimming took off 7 bases at V and 1 base at J, with 16 bases between the two ends. Germline-derived CDR1 and CDR2 are SNHLY and FYNNEI. There are 15 residues in the CDR3. The full variable domain, rest sourced from reference TRBV2 and TRBJ1-1, is EPEVTQTPSHQVTQMGQEVILRCVPISNHLYFYWYRQILGQKVEFLVSFYNNEISEKSEIFDDQFSVERPDGSNFTLKIRSTKLEDSAMYFCASITDRSTNTEAFFGQGTRLTVV.

This sequence joins TRBV7-2 and TRBJ2-5; D call uncertain. The germline V gene has CDR1 SGHTA and CDR2 FQGNSA. V gave up 5 bases and J gave up 2 bases, with 9 bases separating them. This CDR3 region has 13 residues. The CDR3 coding sequence is TGTGCCAGCAGCGTAAGGCGACAAGAGACCCAGTACTTC. Amino acid sequence: CASSVRRQETQYF.

This chain uses TRBV5-6 with TRBJ2-7, with a tentative D call TRBD1 (6 bases). Germline V gene lookup returns CDR1 SGHDT and CDR2 YYEEEE. The length of the CDR3 is 14 residues. The V end was cut by 0 bases, the J end by 3 bases, with 10 bases between. CDR3 nucleotides: TGTGCCAGCAGCTTGGTGTCAGGGGACTACGAGCAGTACTTC. It translates to CASSLVSGDYEQYF.

The CDR3 here is CASSPRAGLNTEAFF. CDR3 in DNA: TGTGCCAGCAGCCCCCGGGCAGGATTGAACACTGAAGCTTTCTTT. The chain links TRBV9 to TRBJ1-1; D remains ambiguous. V was trimmed by 4 bases and J by 0 bases, leaving 13 bases between them. Germline CDR1 and CDR2: SGDLS and YYNGEE. The CDR3 spans 15 residues.

The rearrangement links TRBV21-1 to TRBJ2-1. TRBV21-1 represents a pseudogene. CDR3 length: 10 amino acids. The CDR3 bases are TGTGCCAGCAGCCCTCAGGGGGGGATCTTC. Translating it yields CASSPQGGIF.

The chain has TRBV6-5 and TRBJ2-5; no definite D call. Per the germline V gene, CDR1 is MNHEY and CDR2 is SVGAGI. This CDR3 contains 13 residues. V lost 6 bases and J 7 bases, leaving 15 bases between the germline ends. CDR3 sequence (DNA): TGTGCCAGCAGGTCCGAAGCAGGCCGGACCCAGTACTTC. Amino acids: CASRSEAGRTQYF.

This clone came up once. The DNA of the CDR3 is TGTGCCAGCAGTCCAAGGGGATTCCCTTACAATGAGCAGTTCTTC. This gives the protein CASSPRGFPYNEQFF. The chain uses TRBV11-3 and TRBJ2-1; the D gene is possibly TRBD1 (5 bases). The CDR3 loop spans 15 amino acids. Germline V CDR1 and CDR2: SGHNT, YENEEA. The germline V and J ends were trimmed by 6 bases and 4 bases, with 16 bases remaining between them. The variable domain in full, with the rest retrieved from reference TRBV11-3 and TRBJ2-1, is EAGVVQSPRYKIIEKKQPVAFWCNPISGHNTLYWYLQNLGQGPELLIRYENEEAVDDSQLPKDRFSAERLKGVDSTLKIQPAELGDSAVYLCASSPRGFPYNEQFFGPGTRLTVL.

This chain uses TRBV7-8 with TRBJ2-7; 8 bases align to TRBD2. CDR3 size: 13 residues. With 0 bases clipped from V and 11 bases from J, the junction kept 6 bases outside the gene matches. Germline values: CDR1 SGHVS, CDR2 FQNEAQ. This CDR3 reads CASSLAAGGLKYF. DNA for the CDR3: TGTGCCAGCAGCTTAGCCGCGGGGGGACTTAAGTACTTC.

This chain links TRBV6-5 with TRBJ2-1; 10 nucleotides agree with TRBD2. Germline CDR1 is MNHEY and CDR2 is SVGAGI. This CDR3 spans 15 amino acids. Trimming at V came to 5 bases and at J to 4 bases, leaving 5 bases not matched to a gene. CDR3 region: CASSRPGLAYNEQFF. DNA for the CDR3: TGTGCCAGCAGTCGACCGGGACTAGCGTACAATGAGCAGTTCTTC.

The chain joins TRBV12-3 or TRBV12-4 to TRBJ1-1, with 7 positions matching TRBD1. Unmatched junction bases numbered 9, after V lost 6 bases and J lost 8 bases. This CDR3 spans 13 amino acids. Here the CDR3 reads CASRGQWEGEAFF. The CDR3 nucleotides are TGTGCCAGCAGGGGACAGTGGGAAGGAGAAGCTTTCTTT.

The chain joins TRBV10-2 to TRBJ2-2; D perhaps matches TRBD1 (6 bases). This CDR3 region has 14 residues. V dropped 4 bases and J dropped 6 bases, with 12 bases sitting between them. From germline, CDR1 is WSHSY and CDR2 SAAADI. The chain's CDR3 is CASSVLTGAGELFF. DNA for the CDR3: TGCGCCAGCAGTGTTCTGACAGGAGCCGGGGAGCTGTTTTTT.

CDR3 sequence: CASSLGGGEQYF. In DNA, the CDR3 is TGTGCCAGCAGTTTAGGGGGGGGCGAGCAGTACTTC. J is TRBJ2-7 and V is TRBV12-3 or TRBV12-4; 7 positions agree with TRBD2. The V segment lost 1 base and the J segment 6 bases; nucleotides outside the gene matches: 0. The CDR3 loop spans 12 amino acids.

The J gene is TRBJ1-2, the V gene TRBV27; 9 bases align to TRBD1. This CDR3 is built from 15 residues. The germline V gene encodes CDR1 MNHEY and CDR2 SMNVEV (reference sequence). V shed 8 bases and J 4 bases; nucleotides not matched to a gene: 11. As DNA, the CDR3 is TGTGCCAGCGGGGTCCCGGGACAGGGTTCCTATGGCTACACCTTC. It translates to CASGVPGQGSYGYTF.

V and J are TRBV9 and TRBJ1-1; TRBD1 is a possible D gene (5 bases). The CDR3 runs 12 residues. With 3 bases removed from V and 6 bases from J, the gap between germline ends came to 9 bases. Germline lookup yields CDR1 SGDLS and CDR2 YYNGEE. The CDR3 DNA reads TGTGCCAGCAGCGGAACAGGATCTGAAGCTTTCTTT. Amino acids: CASSGTGSEAFF.

This chain connects TRBV18 to TRBJ1-3; possible D gene TRBD1, 5 bases. The V gene's germline CDR1 is KGHSH and CDR2 LQKENI. This CDR3 has 21 residues. Deletions cut 4 bases from V and 0 bases from J, with 28 bases between. DNA of the CDR3: TGTGCCAGCTCACGACGCGAACCGTTGACAGCTACAACTACCTCTGGAAACACCATATATTTT. It is translated as CASSRREPLTATTTSGNTIYF. The complete variable domain, with remaining parts taken from reference TRBV18 and TRBJ1-3, reads NAGVMQNPRHLVRRRGQEARLRCSPMKGHSHVYWYRQLPEEGLKFMVYLQKENIIDESGMPKERFSAEFPKEGPSILRIQQVVRGDSAAYFCASSRREPLTATTTSGNTIYFGEGSWLTVV.

The chain combines TRBV20-1 with TRBJ2-1; 7 positions match TRBD2. The germline V gene encodes CDR1 DFQATT and CDR2 SNEGSKA (reference sequence). V lost 3 bases to trimming and J lost 6 bases; unmatched junction nucleotides: 5. The CDR3 extends over 13 amino acids. CDR3 residues: CSASPGGINEQFF. Here the CDR3 DNA reads TGCAGTGCTAGTCCCGGGGGGATCAATGAGCAGTTCTTC.

The V call is TRBV10-1, the J call TRBJ1-1; D is perhaps TRBD1 (6 bases). The length of the CDR3 is 12 residues. The germline V gene encodes CDR1 WNHNN and CDR2 SYGVQD (reference sequence). Trimming removed 8 bases from V and 4 bases from J, with 11 bases in between. CDR3 DNA: TGCGCCAGCCGGGGGCAGGGCACTGAAGCTTTCTTT. Protein: CASRGQGTEAFF.

DNA for the CDR3: TGCGCCAGCAGCCCAATGGACAGGGAGGGTTCACCCCTCCACTTT. Amino acids: CASSPMDREGSPLHF. The J gene is TRBJ1-6, the V gene TRBV5-1; 8 bases align to TRBD1. The CDR3 covers 15 residues. Trimming at V came to 4 bases and at J to 9 bases, leaving 9 bases not matched to a gene. Germline V gene data show CDR1 as SGHRS and CDR2 as YFSETQ.

The chain couples TRBV27 to TRBJ2-3; tentative D call: TRBD1 (5 bases). This CDR3 has 18 residues. V gave up 4 bases and J gave up 4 bases, with 24 bases separating them. Per the germline V gene, CDR1 is MNHEY and CDR2 is SMNVEV (reference sequence). As DNA, the CDR3 is TGTGCCAGCAGTTCATTAATATCCGTCCAGGGTGGGCCAGATACGCAGTATTTT. Translating it yields CASSSLISVQGGPDTQYF.

V gene TRBV11-2 combines with J gene TRBJ2-1; 8 bases fit TRBD1. Germline V gene sequence: CDR1 SGHAT, CDR2 FQNNGV. J gave up 8 bases and V 3 bases, and 0 bases lay outside the gene matches. This CDR3 has 12 residues. CDR3: CASSLDRDEQFF. The CDR3 DNA reads TGTGCCAGCAGCTTGGACAGGGATGAGCAGTTCTTC.

The chain joins TRBV6-5 to TRBJ1-2; D perhaps matches TRBD1 (5 bases). This CDR3 spans 14 amino acids. Between the trimmed V and J ends, which lost 8 bases and 6 bases, there was a span of 19 bases. CDR1 and CDR2 from the germline V gene are MNHEY and SVGAGI. This chain's CDR3 is CASRRPGGIHGYTF. DNA for the CDR3: TGTGCCAGCCGCCGACCTGGGGGGATCCATGGCTACACCTTC.

This sequence joins TRBV28 and TRBJ2-7; tentative D call: TRBD1 (5 bases). CDR1 and CDR2 from the germline V gene are MDHEN and SYDVKM. The V end was cut by 4 bases, the J end by 1 base, with 5 bases between. The CDR3 has 12 residues. Here the CDR3 reads CASSSGSYEQYF. Here the CDR3 DNA reads TGTGCCAGCAGTTCAGGGTCCTACGAGCAGTACTTC.

The CDR3 is CASSLVFASGGHNEQFF. CDR3 nucleotide sequence: TGCGCCAGCAGCTTGGTGTTCGCTAGCGGGGGCCACAATGAGCAGTTCTTC. V usage is TRBV5-1 and J usage is TRBJ2-1; 10 bases line up with TRBD2. Germline-derived CDR1 and CDR2 are SGHRS and YFSETQ. The CDR3 is made up of 17 amino acids. The V and J ends lost 0 bases and 5 bases, in that order; junction bases with no gene match: 8.

This sequence joins TRBV5-1 and TRBJ2-1, with a possible D match to TRBD2 (5 bases). Germline V gene lookup returns CDR1 SGHRS and CDR2 YFSETQ. The CDR3 consists of 15 residues. The germline V and J ends were trimmed by 5 bases and 0 bases, with 12 bases remaining between them. The CDR3 loop reads CASRVWESSYNEQFF. In nucleotides, the CDR3 is TGCGCCAGCAGGGTTTGGGAGAGCTCCTACAATGAGCAGTTCTTC.

The chain employs TRBV24-1 and TRBJ2-1, with D unresolved. CDR3 length: 12 amino acids. V was clipped by 0 bases and J by 9 bases, with 5 bases between them. Germline assignment: CDR1 KGHDR and CDR2 SFDVKD. For the CDR3, the DNA is TGTGCCACCAGTGATTTGCTTGGTGAGCAGTTCTTC. Encoded protein: CATSDLLGEQFF.

The rearrangement uses TRBV29-1 and TRBJ2-4; 14 positions agree with TRBD2. Per the germline V gene, CDR1 is SQVTM and CDR2 is ANQGSEA. V shed 6 bases and J 6 bases; nucleotides not matched to a gene: 13. The CDR3 extends over 17 amino acids. In nucleotides, the CDR3 is TGCAGCGTCCCATGCCCGGCGACTAGCGGGGGGGGAAACATTCAGTACTTC. Translating gives CSVPCPATSGGGNIQYF.

This clone was seen a single time. This rearrangement joins TRBV9 to TRBJ1-5; no clear D. Looked up from germline, CDR1 is SGDLS and CDR2 is YYNGEE. The CDR3 loop spans 15 amino acids. Trimming pared 7 bases from V and 5 bases from J, leaving 19 bases between. This CDR3 reads CASGRYDRVDQPQHF. CDR3 nucleotide sequence: TGTGCCAGCGGGAGATACGACCGAGTGGATCAGCCCCAGCATTTT. Variable domain in full (rest from reference TRBV9 and TRBJ1-5): DSGVTQTPKHLITATGQRVTLRCSPRSGDLSVYWYQQSLDQGLQFLIQYYNGEERAKGNILERFSAQQFPDLHSELNLSSLELGDSALYFCASGRYDRVDQPQHFGDGTRLSIL.

The CDR3, as DNA: TGTGCCAGCAGTGAGAACTCGGACAAGTACCAAGAGACCCAGTACTTC. It specifies CASSENSDKYQETQYF. The chain employs TRBV6-1 and TRBJ2-5; perhaps TRBD1 as D (5 bases). Per the germline V gene, CDR1 is MNHNS and CDR2 is SASEGT. Trimming stripped 3 bases from V and 0 bases from J, with 14 bases between. This CDR3 has 16 residues.